One and the same sample provided the 11 T cell receptor beta chains below, sequenced in a study of T-cell memory formation after mild COVID-19. TCRdb independently ran MiXCR on the 5' RACE reads; one entry per CDR3 protein. Of 390,000 or so distinct CDR3 sequences in the sample, approximately 16% were seen once. Sequencing was performed on PBMCs or a T cell subset sorted from them (not recorded which). The receptors derive from a young man who had mild COVID-19 (a few samples of this study predate the infection). Cell type and time point are not known.

Note on this clonotype: An end of the junction does not agree with germline; a read error may underlie this. The chain combines TRBV7-7 with TRBJ2-3; 9 bases align to TRBD1. CDR1 and CDR2 (germline): SSHAT, FNYEAQ (reference sequence). The CDR3 sequence is 15 residues long. CDR3 DNA: TGTGCTAGCAGCCGGACAGGGGTTGGGGGGGATACGCAGTATTTT. Amino acids: CASSRTGVGGDTQYF.

This clonotype was observed a handful of times. The J gene is TRBJ1-1, the V gene TRBV5-1; TRBD1 might be the D (5 bases). Trimming took off 2 bases at V and 4 bases at J, with 15 bases between the two ends. The CDR3 runs to 15 residues. The V gene's germline CDR1 is SGHRS and CDR2 YFSETQ. The CDR3 region is CASSFAGIRSTEAFF. For the CDR3, the DNA is TGCGCCAGCAGCTTTGCAGGGATTAGAAGCACTGAAGCTTTCTTT.

This clonotype was seen more than once but under ten times. The rearrangement links TRBV5-1 to TRBJ2-7; D call uncertain. Germline assignment: CDR1 SGHRS and CDR2 YFSETQ. The CDR3 spans 16 residues. The germline V and J ends were trimmed by 0 bases and 2 bases, with 15 bases remaining between them. The chain's CDR3 is CASSLDIRQPPYEQYF. For the CDR3, the DNA is TGCGCCAGCAGCTTGGATATTAGGCAGCCCCCCTACGAGCAGTACTTC.

The chain recombines TRBV7-9 with TRBJ2-1, with TRBD2 matching over 8 bases. The CDR3 sequence is 16 residues long. Germline V lookup: CDR1 SEHNR, CDR2 FQNEAQ (reference sequence). The ends lost 3 bases at V and 6 bases at J; junction bases unmatched: 10. The CDR3 coding sequence is TGTGCCAGCAGCTTTGGGGCGGGACTAGGACCCAATGAGCAGTTCTTC. Amino acid sequence: CASSFGAGLGPNEQFF.

The chain combines TRBV24-1 with TRBJ2-1; 15 bases match TRBD2. Germline V gene lookup returns CDR1 KGHDR and CDR2 SFDVKD. The CDR3 covers 15 residues. The trim removed 6 bases at V and 10 bases at J, leaving 6 bases unmatched. In DNA form, the CDR3 reads TGTGCCACCAGTCGGTGGACTAGCGGGGGGGGCGAGCAGTTCTTC. Translation gives CATSRWTSGGGEQFF.

V and J are TRBV20-1 and TRBJ1-5; 7 nucleotides agree with TRBD1. J gave up 4 bases and V 1 base, and 1 base lay outside the gene matches. This CDR3 region has 13 residues. Germline-derived CDR1 and CDR2 are DFQATT and SNEGSKA (reference sequence). The CDR3 DNA reads TGCAGTGCTAGAGGGGACAGAAATCAGCCCCAGCATTTT. It codes for CSARGDRNQPQHF.

The chain has TRBV12-3 or TRBV12-4 and TRBJ2-1; the D is unclear. The length of the CDR3 is 14 residues. V dropped 6 bases and J dropped 6 bases, with 15 bases sitting between them. The CDR3 region has the DNA TGTGCCAGCAGCCTGACGGACGCCGGCAATGAGCAGTTCTTC. Translating gives CASSLTDAGNEQFF.

The chain recombines TRBV4-1 with TRBJ2-1; D ambiguous. V dropped 1 base and J dropped 3 bases, with 7 bases sitting between them. This CDR3 contains 14 residues. Per the germline V gene, CDR1 is MGHRA and CDR2 is YSYEKL. The CDR3 reads CASSQVGLYNEQFF. CDR3 nucleotides: TGCGCCAGCAGCCAAGTTGGGCTCTACAATGAGCAGTTCTTC.

Only a few counts were recorded for this clonotype. This chain's CDR3 is CASTPRGLYEQYV. CDR3 in DNA: TGTGCCAGCACCCCCCGGGGGCTTTACGAGCAGTACGTC. This chain connects TRBV7-2 to TRBJ2-7; perhaps D is TRBD1 or TRBD2 (6 bases each). V was pared by 7 bases and J by 4 bases, with 14 bases between. The CDR3 is 13 residues long. Germline CDR1 and CDR2: SGHTA and FQGNSA.

The J gene is TRBJ1-1, the V gene TRBV4-3; D is ambiguous. V was cut by 0 bases and J by 8 bases, with 13 bases left in between. The CDR3 totals 14 residues. From germline, CDR1 is LGHNA and CDR2 YSLEER. The CDR3 nucleotides read TGCGCCAGCAGCCAAGAGGAATTGGTGGGAGAAGCTTTCTTT. Translating it yields CASSQEELVGEAFF.

This clonotype has more than one count but fewer than ten. CDR3 residues: CASSFRTSGGVNEQYF. CDR3 coding DNA: TGTGCCAGCAGCTTCCGGACTAGCGGGGGGGTCAACGAGCAGTACTTC. The V call is TRBV13, the J call TRBJ2-7, with 15 bases lining up with TRBD2. The CDR3 consists of 16 residues. Germline V gene sequence: CDR1 PRHDT, CDR2 FYEKMQ (reference sequence). J lost 5 bases, V lost 3 bases, and 5 bases had no gene match.